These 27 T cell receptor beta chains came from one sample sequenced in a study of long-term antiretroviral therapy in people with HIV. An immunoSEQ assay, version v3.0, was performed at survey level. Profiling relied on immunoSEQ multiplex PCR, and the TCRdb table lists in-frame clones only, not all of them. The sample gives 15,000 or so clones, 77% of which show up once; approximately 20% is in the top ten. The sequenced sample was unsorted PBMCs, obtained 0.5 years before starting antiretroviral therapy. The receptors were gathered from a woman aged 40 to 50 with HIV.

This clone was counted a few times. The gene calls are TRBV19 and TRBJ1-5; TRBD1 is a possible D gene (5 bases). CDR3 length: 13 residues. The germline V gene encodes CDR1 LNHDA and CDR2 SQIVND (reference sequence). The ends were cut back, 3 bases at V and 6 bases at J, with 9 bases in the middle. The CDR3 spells CASSIGGGQPQHF. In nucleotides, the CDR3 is TGTGCCAGTAGTATCGGTGGGGGTCAGCCCCAGCATTTT.

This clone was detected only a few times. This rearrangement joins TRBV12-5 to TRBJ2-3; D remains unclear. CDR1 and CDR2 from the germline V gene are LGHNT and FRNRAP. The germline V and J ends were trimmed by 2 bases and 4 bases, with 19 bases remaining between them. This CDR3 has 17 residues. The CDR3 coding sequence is TGTGCTAGTGGTTTGACCCTTAGCCACCCTCTCCCAGATACGCAGTATTTT. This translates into CASGLTLSHPLPDTQYF.

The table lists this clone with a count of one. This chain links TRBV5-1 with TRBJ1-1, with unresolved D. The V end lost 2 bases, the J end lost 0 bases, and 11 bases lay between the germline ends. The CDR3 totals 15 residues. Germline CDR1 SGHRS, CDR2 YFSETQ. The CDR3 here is CASSFEALVNTEAFF. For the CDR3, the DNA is TGCGCCAGCAGCTTTGAGGCTCTAGTGAACACTGAAGCTTTCTTT.

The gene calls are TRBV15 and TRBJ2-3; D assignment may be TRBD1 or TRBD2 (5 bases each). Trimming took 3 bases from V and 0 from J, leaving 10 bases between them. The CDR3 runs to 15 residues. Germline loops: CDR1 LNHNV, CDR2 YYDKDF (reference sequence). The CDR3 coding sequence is TGTGCCACCAGCAGGGATGGGGACAGCACAGATACGCAGTATTTT. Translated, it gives CATSRDGDSTDTQYF.

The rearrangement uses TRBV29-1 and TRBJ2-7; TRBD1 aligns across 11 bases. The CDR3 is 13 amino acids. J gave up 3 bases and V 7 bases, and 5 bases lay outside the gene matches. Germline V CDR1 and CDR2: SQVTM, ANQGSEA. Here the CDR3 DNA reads TGCAGCGGCCTGGGACAGGGGGGCTACGAGCAGTACTTC. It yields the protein CSGLGQGGYEQYF.

The CDR3 reads CASSTGLIQPQHF. The CDR3 nucleotides read TGTGCCAGTAGTACCGGGTTGATTCAGCCCCAGCATTTT. The J gene is TRBJ1-5, the V gene TRBV19, with D hard to call. The length of the CDR3 is 13 residues. V was clipped by 4 bases and J by 6 bases, with 10 bases between them. Germline V CDR1 and CDR2: LNHDA, SQIVND (reference sequence).

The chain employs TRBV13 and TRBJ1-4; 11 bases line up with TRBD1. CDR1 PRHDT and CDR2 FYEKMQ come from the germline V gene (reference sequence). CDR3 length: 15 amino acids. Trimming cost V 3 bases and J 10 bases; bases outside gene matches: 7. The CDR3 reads CASSFTDRGRGKLFF. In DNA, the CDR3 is TGTGCCAGCAGCTTTACGGACAGGGGGCGCGGAAAACTGTTTTTT.

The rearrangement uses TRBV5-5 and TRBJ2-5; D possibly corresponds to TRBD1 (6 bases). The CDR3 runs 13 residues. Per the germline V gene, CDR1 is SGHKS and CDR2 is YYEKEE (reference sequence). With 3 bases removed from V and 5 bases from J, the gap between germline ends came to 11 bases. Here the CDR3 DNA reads TGTGCCAGCAGCTCTCAGGGGTTCGAGACCCAGTACTTC. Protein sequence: CASSSQGFETQYF.

The CDR3 spells CAWSGYWASGREQFF. DNA for the CDR3: TGTGCCTGGAGTGGATATTGGGCTAGCGGGCGAGAGCAGTTCTTC. The V and J genes are TRBV30 and TRBJ2-1; 8 bases fit TRBD2. Trimming removed 1 base from V and 10 bases from J; junction bases left unmatched: 12. The CDR3 is made up of 15 amino acids. Germline V gives CDR1 GTSNPN, CDR2 SVGIG (reference sequence).

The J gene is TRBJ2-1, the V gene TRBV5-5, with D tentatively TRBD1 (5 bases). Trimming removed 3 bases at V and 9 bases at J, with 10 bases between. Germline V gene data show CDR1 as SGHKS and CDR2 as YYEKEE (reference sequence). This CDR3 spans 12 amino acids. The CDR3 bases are TGTGCCAGCAGCTCCAGGGATTCTGAGCAGTTCTTC. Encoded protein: CASSSRDSEQFF. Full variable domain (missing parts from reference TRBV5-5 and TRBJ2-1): DAGVTQSPTHLIKTRGQQVTLRCSPISGHKSVSWYQQVLGQGPQFIFQYYEKEERGRGNFPDRFSARQFPNYSSELNVNALLLGDSALYLCASSSRDSEQFFGPGTRLTVL.

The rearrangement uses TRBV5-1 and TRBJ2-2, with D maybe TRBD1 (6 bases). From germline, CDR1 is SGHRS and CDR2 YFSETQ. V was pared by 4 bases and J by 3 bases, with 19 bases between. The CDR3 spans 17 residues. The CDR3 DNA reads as TGCGCCAGCAGCCCCCGGGACACACTCTCGGACACCGGGGAGCTGTTTTTT. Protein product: CASSPRDTLSDTGELFF.

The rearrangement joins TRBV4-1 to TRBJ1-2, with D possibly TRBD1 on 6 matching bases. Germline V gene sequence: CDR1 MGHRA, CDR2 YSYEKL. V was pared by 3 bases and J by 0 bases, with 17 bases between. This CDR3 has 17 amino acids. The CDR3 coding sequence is TGCGCCAGCAGCCACCCCAAGCAAGGGGGGGCTAACTATGGCTACACCTTC. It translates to CASSHPKQGGANYGYTF.

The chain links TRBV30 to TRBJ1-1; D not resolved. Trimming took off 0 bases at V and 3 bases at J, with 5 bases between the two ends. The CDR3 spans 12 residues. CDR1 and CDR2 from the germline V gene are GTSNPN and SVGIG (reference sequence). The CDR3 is CAWSVLHTEAFF. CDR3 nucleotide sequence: TGTGCCTGGAGTGTACTGCACACTGAAGCTTTCTTT. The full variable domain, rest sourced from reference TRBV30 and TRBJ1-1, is SQTIHQWPATLVQPVGSPLSLECTVEGTSNPNLYWYRQAAGRGLQLLFYSVGIGQISSEVPQNLSASRPQDRQFILSSKKLLLSDSGFYLCAWSVLHTEAFFGQGTRLTVV.

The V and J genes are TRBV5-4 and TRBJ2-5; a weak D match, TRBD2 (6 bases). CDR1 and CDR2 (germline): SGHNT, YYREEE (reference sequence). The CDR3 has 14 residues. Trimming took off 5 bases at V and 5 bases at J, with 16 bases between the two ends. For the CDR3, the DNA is TGTGCCAGCAGAATGGGGGGTGAGGGGGAGACCCAGTACTTC. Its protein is CASRMGGEGETQYF.

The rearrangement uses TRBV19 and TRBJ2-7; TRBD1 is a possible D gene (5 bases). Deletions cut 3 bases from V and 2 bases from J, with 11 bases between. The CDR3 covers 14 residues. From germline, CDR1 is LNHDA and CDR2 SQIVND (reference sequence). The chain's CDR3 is CASSITGATYEQYF. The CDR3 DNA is TGTGCCAGTAGTATTACTGGGGCCACCTACGAGCAGTACTTC.

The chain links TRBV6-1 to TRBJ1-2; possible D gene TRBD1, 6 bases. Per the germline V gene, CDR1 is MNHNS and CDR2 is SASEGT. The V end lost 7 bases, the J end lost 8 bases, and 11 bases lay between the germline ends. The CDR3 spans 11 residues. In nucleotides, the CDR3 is TGTGCCAGCACCCAGGGGTGGGGCTACACCTTC. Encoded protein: CASTQGWGYTF.

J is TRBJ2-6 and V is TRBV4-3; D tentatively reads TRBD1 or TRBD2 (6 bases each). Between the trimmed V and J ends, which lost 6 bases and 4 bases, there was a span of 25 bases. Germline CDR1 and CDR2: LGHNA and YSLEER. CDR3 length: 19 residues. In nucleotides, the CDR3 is TGCGCCAGCAGTTACAAAGGGGGGCTGGGAATCGCCGGGGCCAACGTCCTGACTTTC. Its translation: CASSYKGGLGIAGANVLTF.

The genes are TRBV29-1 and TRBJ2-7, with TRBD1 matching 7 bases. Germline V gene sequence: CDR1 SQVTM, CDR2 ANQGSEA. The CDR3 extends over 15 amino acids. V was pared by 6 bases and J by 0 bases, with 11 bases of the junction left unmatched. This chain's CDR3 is CSVPTGNSGSYEQYF. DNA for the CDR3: TGCAGCGTACCGACAGGGAATAGTGGCTCCTACGAGCAGTACTTC.

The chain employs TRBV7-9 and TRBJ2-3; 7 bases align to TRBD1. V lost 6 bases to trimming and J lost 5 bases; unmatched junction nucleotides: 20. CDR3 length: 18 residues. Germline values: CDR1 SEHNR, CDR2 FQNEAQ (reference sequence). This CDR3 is CASSPTGYSIVHKDTQYF. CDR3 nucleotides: TGTGCCAGCAGTCCGACAGGGTATTCGATAGTTCATAAAGATACGCAGTATTTT.

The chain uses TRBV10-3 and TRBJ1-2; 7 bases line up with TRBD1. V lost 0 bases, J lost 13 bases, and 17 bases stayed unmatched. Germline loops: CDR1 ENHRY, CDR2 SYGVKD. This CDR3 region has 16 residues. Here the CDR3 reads CAISESTPGQVIGGTF. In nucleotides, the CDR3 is TGTGCCATCAGTGAGTCGACTCCCGGACAGGTTATAGGGGGCACCTTC.

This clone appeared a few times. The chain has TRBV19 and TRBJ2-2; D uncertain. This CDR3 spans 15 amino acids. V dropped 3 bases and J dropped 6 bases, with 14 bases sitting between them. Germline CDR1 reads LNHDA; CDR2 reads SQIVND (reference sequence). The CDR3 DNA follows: TGTGCCAGTAGTATCGGGTCGGGCGGCTCCGGGGAGCTGTTTTTT. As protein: CASSIGSGGSGELFF.

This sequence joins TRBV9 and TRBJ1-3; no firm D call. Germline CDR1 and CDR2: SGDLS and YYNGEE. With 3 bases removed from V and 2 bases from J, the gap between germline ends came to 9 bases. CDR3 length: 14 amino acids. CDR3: CASSAATTGNTIYF. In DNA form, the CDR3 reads TGTGCCAGCAGCGCGGCGACTACTGGAAACACCATATATTTT.

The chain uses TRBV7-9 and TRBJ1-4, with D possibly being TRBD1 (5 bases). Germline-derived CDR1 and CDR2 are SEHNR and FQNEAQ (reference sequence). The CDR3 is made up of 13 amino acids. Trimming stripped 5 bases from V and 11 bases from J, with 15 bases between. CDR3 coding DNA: TGTGCCAGCAGCCCCCCAGCGGGGGAGAAACTGTTTTTT. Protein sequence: CASSPPAGEKLFF.

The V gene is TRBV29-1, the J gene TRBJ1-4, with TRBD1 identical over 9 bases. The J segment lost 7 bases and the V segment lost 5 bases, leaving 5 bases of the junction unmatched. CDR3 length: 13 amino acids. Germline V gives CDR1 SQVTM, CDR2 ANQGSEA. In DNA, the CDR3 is TGCAGCGTTTCGACAGGGGGGTTTGAAAAACTGTTTTTT. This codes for CSVSTGGFEKLFF.

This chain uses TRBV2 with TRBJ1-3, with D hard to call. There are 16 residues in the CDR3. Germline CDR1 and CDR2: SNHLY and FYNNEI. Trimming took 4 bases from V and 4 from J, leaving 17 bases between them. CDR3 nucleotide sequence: TGTGCCAGCAGTGTATTTCAAAGGGCTCCAGGAAACACCATATATTTT. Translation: CASSVFQRAPGNTIYF.

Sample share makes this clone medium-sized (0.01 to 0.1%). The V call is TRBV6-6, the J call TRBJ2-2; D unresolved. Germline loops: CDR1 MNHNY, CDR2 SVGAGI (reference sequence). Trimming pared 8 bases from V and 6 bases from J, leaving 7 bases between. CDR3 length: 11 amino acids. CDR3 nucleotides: TGTGCCAGCGCCCTGGCCGGGGAGCTGTTTTTT. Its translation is CASALAGELFF.

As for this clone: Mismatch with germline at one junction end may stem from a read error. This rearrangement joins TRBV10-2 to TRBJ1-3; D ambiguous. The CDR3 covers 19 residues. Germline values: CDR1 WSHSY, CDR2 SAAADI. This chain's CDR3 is CASSNYRNGRIDSGNTIYF. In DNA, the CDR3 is TGCGCCAGCAGTAACTACAGAAACGGGAGAATCGACTCTGGGAACACCATATATTTT.